Presented here are 2 T cell receptor beta chains from one specimen sequenced in a study of cytomegalovirus exposure and HLA in healthy donors. With 60 Vbeta and 13 Jbeta primers, the PCR was carried out. TCRdb's table, derived via immunoSEQ multiplex PCR, lists solely in-frame clones and lacks some. The data contain 110,000 to 150,000 clones, about 73% of them singletons. Input material: PBMCs. These receptors originate from a woman in her sixties in good health and CMV-seropositive.

CDR3 in amino acids: CAWMGAREQFF. CDR3 nucleotides: TGTGCCTGGATGGGGGCGAGGGAGCAGTTCTTC. The chain combines TRBV30 with TRBJ2-1; a weak D match, TRBD1 (6 bases). CDR1 and CDR2 from the germline V gene are GTSNPN and SVGIG (reference sequence). This CDR3 spans 11 amino acids. The V end was cut by 4 bases, the J end by 10 bases, with 11 bases between.

The chain employs TRBV29-1 and TRBJ2-2; D is ambiguous. The CDR3 is 12 residues long. Germline CDR1 reads SQVTM; CDR2 reads ANQGSEA. The V end lost 5 bases, the J end lost 3 bases, and 7 bases lay between the germline ends. Written as DNA, the CDR3 is TGCAGCGTTCTCACAGACACCGGGGAGCTGTTTTTT. Amino acid sequence: CSVLTDTGELFF.